This TCR beta chain appears in the sequencing data of a study of CD8 T cells in Susac syndrome. Random hexamers were used to reverse transcribe an amount of roughly 0.45 to 1 ug RNA. TCRdb re-derived calls from the immunoSEQ multiplex PCR reads in MiXCR, one entry per CDR3 protein. The sample contains a few hundred thousand distinct CDR3 sequences, 95% of which appear only once. The clonotype comes from a human donor with multiple sclerosis. The source material was CD4+ T cells from PBMCs.

CDR3 sequence: CASSLGGLTDTQYF. In nucleotides, the CDR3 is TGTGCCAGCAGCTTAGGGGGGTTAACAGATACGCAGTATTTT. V is TRBV7-8 and J is TRBJ2-3; tentatively, D is TRBD1 or TRBD2 (5 bases each). The germline V gene has CDR1 SGHVS and CDR2 FQNEAQ. The CDR3 totals 14 residues. V was cut by 1 base and J by 3 bases, with 8 bases left in between.